A single sample gave rise to the 3 T cell receptor beta chains below, sequenced in a study of blood T cells in healthy people across ages (dated by TCRdb to about 2015). The library came from 5' RACE. Sequenced using an Illumina HiSeq 2500. A second PCR of about 7 to 12 cycles was run with a J-beta primer mix and a sample-barcoded 5' primer. TCRdb reworked the public reads: Q25 trimming with fastp, MiXCR clone assembly, productive beta chains retained. CDR3 protein sequences are deduplicated, and each keeps its most common genes and DNA. For this sample the table gives about 700,000 distinct CDR3 sequences, of which about 34% were detected only once. The top ten hold 15% of the sample. The sequenced sample was blood. All receptors derive from a woman at least 80 years old in good health. Donor details come from another sample of the same person, matched by shared clones.

About this clonotype: A junction boundary mismatches the germline segment, possibly from a read error. The chain joins TRBV7-2 to TRBJ2-2; D might be TRBD2 (6 bases). The CDR3 extends over 16 amino acids. Per the germline V gene, CDR1 is SGHTA and CDR2 is FQGNSA. The CDR3 coding sequence is TGTGCCAGCAGCCGATCAGGCATTCGGGGGACCGGGGAGCCGTTTTTT. Translating it yields CASSRSGIRGTGEPFF.

This clonotype was seen ten or more times. The chain links TRBV12-3 or TRBV12-4 to TRBJ2-1; the match to TRBD2 covers 12 bases. The CDR3 contains 14 residues. Germline trimming cut 6 bases from V and 8 bases from J; bases unmatched to any gene: 5. CDR3 sequence reads: CASRLAGGPYEQFF. For the CDR3, the DNA is TGTGCCAGCAGGCTAGCGGGGGGGCCCTATGAGCAGTTCTTC.

This clonotype was counted only a few times. The chain links TRBV5-1 to TRBJ1-2, with 9 bases matching TRBD1. Germline V gene sequence: CDR1 SGHRS, CDR2 YFSETQ. The ends lost 0 bases at V and 8 bases at J; junction bases unmatched: 8. The CDR3 covers 15 residues. The CDR3 spells CASSLEGTGGQGYTF. Written as DNA, the CDR3 is TGCGCCAGCAGCTTGGAGGGTACAGGGGGCCAGGGCTACACCTTC. The variable domain in full, with the rest retrieved from reference TRBV5-1 and TRBJ1-2, is KAGVTQTPRYLIKTRGQQVTLSCSPISGHRSVSWYQQTPGQGLQFLFEYFSETQRNKGNFPGRFSGRQFSNSRSEMNVSTLELGDSALYLCASSLEGTGGQGYTFGSGTRLTVV.